Below are 8 T cell receptor beta chains sequenced from a single sample in a study of T cells in Graves' hyperthyroidism and ophthalmopathy. Amplification of TCR beta CDR3 regions used RNA as the template. TCR CDR3 regions were first amplified by RT-PCR with HTBI primers. TCRdb re-analysed the multiplex PCR reads in MiXCR, keeping a single row per CDR3 protein. This sample yields a few hundred thousand distinct CDR3 sequences, of which 35% to 55% are seen a single time; around 8% belongs to the top ten. Sequenced material: peripheral blood or thyroid tissue (not recorded which). These receptor sequences come from a woman aged 18 to 35 with Graves' hyperthyroidism.

This clonotype was found many times. This chain links TRBV5-1 with TRBJ1-1; D remains unclear. The CDR3 is 15 amino acids. V dropped 4 bases and J dropped 3 bases, with 16 bases sitting between them. CDR1 is SGHRS and CDR2 is YFSETQ in the germline V gene. The CDR3 protein is CASSPRTHGDTEAFF. The CDR3 bases are TGCGCCAGCAGCCCAAGGACCCATGGGGACACTGAAGCTTTCTTT.

In this sample, this clonotype turned up a few times. The V call is TRBV30, the J call TRBJ2-7; D uncertain. V was trimmed by 1 base and J by 5 bases, leaving 6 bases between them. The V gene's germline CDR1 is GTSNPN and CDR2 SVGIG (reference sequence). The CDR3 is 11 amino acids. DNA of the CDR3: TGTGCCTGGAGTGAGGTGGACGAGCAGTACTTC. It yields the protein CAWSEVDEQYF.

This clonotype showed up just a few times. This chain links TRBV15 with TRBJ1-3; TRBD1 might be the D (5 bases). V gave up 1 base and J gave up 9 bases, with 19 bases separating them. CDR3 length equals 16 residues. The germline V gene encodes CDR1 LNHNV and CDR2 YYDKDF (reference sequence). The CDR3 coding sequence is TGTGCCACCAGCAGAGGCCCAGGCGTATGGGACTCCACCATATATTTT. This translates into CATSRGPGVWDSTIYF.

This clonotype was found many times. The chain is built from TRBV9 and TRBJ1-1, with 7 bases lining up with TRBD1. The germline V gene encodes CDR1 SGDLS and CDR2 YYNGEE. The V gene end was trimmed by 5 bases and the J gene end by 0 bases; junction bases not matched to a gene: 7. The CDR3 is 15 amino acids. The DNA for the CDR3 is TGTGCCAGCAGTGCCAGACAGGGCATGAACACTGAAGCTTTCTTT. Encoded protein: CASSARQGMNTEAFF.

This clonotype came up many times. The chain carries TRBV12-3 or TRBV12-4 and TRBJ1-4; maybe TRBD1 (6 bases). The CDR3 contains 15 residues. Trimming pared 1 base from V and 5 bases from J, leaving 11 bases between. The CDR3 protein is CASSLVGTGNEKLFF. DNA for the CDR3: TGTGCCAGCAGTTTAGTTGGAACAGGGAATGAAAAACTGTTTTTT.

Note on this clonotype: A read error is possible here, since a much larger clone lies one base away. The rearrangement joins TRBV4-3 to TRBJ2-5; 12 bases fit TRBD2. The CDR3 loop spans 19 amino acids. Germline CDR1 is LGHNA and CDR2 is YSLEER. CDR3 DNA sequence: TGCGCCGGCAGCCAAGATCCCCCAAGACTAGCGGGGGTGGGACAGACCCAGTACTTC. As protein: CAGSQDPPRLAGVGQTQYF.

This clonotype showed up many times. The V and J genes are TRBV20-1 and TRBJ1-1; D unresolved. CDR3 length equals 14 residues. Germline CDR1 is DFQATT and CDR2 is SNEGSKA (reference sequence). The ends were cut back, 0 bases at V and 1 base at J, with 9 bases in the middle. CDR3 sequence (DNA): TGCAGTGCTAGAGATTTGCCCGGGAACACTGAAGCTTTCTTT. Its protein is CSARDLPGNTEAFF.

The gene calls are TRBV29-1 and TRBJ1-1, with 10 bases fitting TRBD1. V lost 0 bases and J lost 12; bases outside the gene matches: 7. The CDR3 is 13 residues long. From germline, CDR1 is SQVTM and CDR2 ANQGSEA. The CDR3 region is CSVEETGGGGTFF. The CDR3 coding sequence is TGCAGCGTTGAAGAGACAGGGGGCGGGGGCACTTTCTTT.